This TCR beta chain was identified during a study of tumor-infiltrating lymphocytes in primary liver carcinoma. Extraction of RNA together with DNA used 20-30 mg of unsorted bulk tissue. The authors sampled five separate regions per tumor. As regards this clonotype: The conserved phenylalanine or tryptophan normally closing the CDR3 is absent here, so this likely arose from a read error.

Germline values: CDR1 SGHKS, CDR2 YYEKEE (reference sequence). The CDR3 spans 12 residues. A constant-region primer primed TCR beta cDNA synthesis from 400 to 550 ng of total RNA. TCR beta libraries came from three nested multiplex PCR rounds using slightly modified ARM-PCR. Forward primers for TRBV1-TRBV30 and a C-beta reverse primer served the first two PCR rounds, at about 10 cycles each. TCRdb itself ran the multiplex PCR reads through MiXCR, one entry per CDR3 protein. Among approximately 110,000 distinct CDR3 sequences, roughly 85% were seen once, and the ten largest hold 15% to 20%. The chain employs TRBV5-5 and TRBJ2-1; unclear D gene. The better agreement between TRBJ2-5 and the DNA end casts doubt on the J call. The receptor comes from a man aged 35 to 55 with primary liver carcinoma and hepatitis B virus infection. The source material was liver tumor tissue from sampling region 3. Noted subset: tumor region T3, left-lateral pole. CDR3: CASSLGMETQYI. The CDR3 bases are TGTGCCAGCAGCTTGGGTATGGAGACCCAGTACATC.